This record covers a single T cell receptor (beta chain). Clones were sequenced by immunoSEQ multiplex PCR, and TCRdb holds only the in-frame ones, with some missing. Seen here are approximately 58,000 clones, 77% observed once, and the top ten hold about 40%. This CDR3 contains 15 residues. The germline CDR1 and CDR2 sequences are SGHRS and YFSETQ. V lost 0 bases, J lost 5 bases, and 6 bases stayed unmatched. The data were obtained in a study of blood T cell repertoires in COVID-19. On the study more broadly: Donors in the United States, Italy and Spain gave samples during acute or convalescent COVID-19. The analysed material was cDNA or gDNA that came from T cells, B-cell-depleted T cells, or PBMCs.

Specimen: peripheral blood. The sequence was obtained from a man aged 65 to 85 with active or convalescent COVID-19. The chain joins TRBV5-1 to TRBJ2-5; 8 nucleotides align to TRBD1. The CDR3 protein is CASSLDLDRAETQYF. The CDR3 nucleotides read TGCGCCAGCAGCTTGGATTTGGACAGGGCTGAGACCCAGTACTTC.